The present entry profiles one T cell receptor (beta chain) with its context. The sample originates from a study of blood T cell repertoires in COVID-19. Background on the study: Italy, Spain and the United States were the sources of the convalescent and acute COVID-19 samples.

CDR1 and CDR2 from the germline V gene are SGHRS and YFSETQ. The CDR3 runs to 15 residues. Trimming cost V 4 bases and J 1 base, with 14 bases left between them. Authors' methods: Estimates of nucleated cell counts were drawn from the amplification of reference gene primers. Clones were sequenced by immunoSEQ multiplex PCR, and TCRdb holds only the in-frame ones, with some missing. Clone size and V and J calls were adopted from that table, with D and trimming inferred from the DNA. The data show over 120,000 clones, with roughly 80% seen just once and over 9% held by the top ten. Living in roughly 23 US areas, the participants were between about 18 and 95 years of age. What the recovered Cohort 3 donors had was two negative PCRs, clearance, or symptom resolution.

This clonotype was sampled from a man between 45 and 60 years old who had recovered from COVID-19. The sample taken for sequencing was PBMCs or T cells enriched from blood (not recorded which). This chain uses TRBV5-1 with TRBJ2-5; possible D gene TRBD1, 6 bases. The CDR3 spells CASSPRDKFQETQYF. CDR3 bases: TGCGCCAGCAGCCCCCGGGACAAATTCCAAGAGACCCAGTACTTC.